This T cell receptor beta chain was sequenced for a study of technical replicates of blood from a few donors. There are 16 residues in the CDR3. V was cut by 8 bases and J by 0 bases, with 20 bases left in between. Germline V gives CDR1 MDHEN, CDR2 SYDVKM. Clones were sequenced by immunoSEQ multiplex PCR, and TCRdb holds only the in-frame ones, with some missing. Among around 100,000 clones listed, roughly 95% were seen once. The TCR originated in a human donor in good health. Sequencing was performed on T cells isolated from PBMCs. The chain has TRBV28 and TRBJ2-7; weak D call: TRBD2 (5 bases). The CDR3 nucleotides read TGTGCCAGCGGGCGGAGGCGGCAGTTTTACTCCTACGAGCAGTACTTC. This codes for CASGRRRQFYSYEQYF.